Each of the 21 T cell receptor beta chains below was sequenced from the same sample in a study of blood T cell repertoires in COVID-19. Assay: immunoSEQ multiplex PCR; the TCRdb copy retains only in-frame clones and omits some. The repertoire consists of 240,000 or so clones, with roughly 80% occurring once and the leading ten covering roughly a tenth. The sequenced sample was peripheral blood. The source is a woman of 80 years or more with acute or convalescent COVID-19.

V is TRBV29-1 and J is TRBJ2-1, with 14 bases identical to TRBD2. CDR3 size: 15 residues. The V gene end was trimmed by 6 bases and the J gene end by 10 bases; junction bases not matched to a gene: 11. From germline, CDR1 is SQVTM and CDR2 ANQGSEA. CDR3 loop: CSVGLAGGSGREQFF. As DNA, the CDR3 is TGCAGCGTCGGACTAGCGGGGGGTTCCGGGCGGGAGCAGTTCTTC.

The V gene is TRBV5-6, the J gene TRBJ2-5; D uncertain. V was cut by 4 bases and J by 5 bases, with 6 bases left in between. Germline V gene lookup returns CDR1 SGHDT and CDR2 YYEEEE. There are 11 residues in the CDR3. The CDR3: CASSIGETQYF. The CDR3 DNA reads TGTGCCAGCAGCATCGGGGAGACCCAGTACTTC.

The chain couples TRBV11-2 to TRBJ2-7, with D unclear. V lost 4 bases and J lost 10, with 14 bases in between. The CDR3 has 12 residues. Germline CDR1 is SGHAT and CDR2 is FQNNGV. The CDR3 sequence is CASSSTFSVQYF. The CDR3 nucleotides are TGTGCCAGCAGCTCAACTTTCTCTGTACAGTACTTC.

The V call is TRBV6-6, the J call TRBJ1-2; 7 bases fit TRBD1. This CDR3 contains 14 residues. V was pared by 1 base and J by 8 bases, with 7 bases of the junction left unmatched. Germline CDR1 MNHNY, CDR2 SVGAGI (reference sequence). Here the CDR3 reads CASSYYDREVGYTF. The DNA for the CDR3 is TGTGCCAGCAGTTACTACGACAGGGAGGTGGGCTACACCTTC.

This chain links TRBV28 with TRBJ1-2; D unresolved. Germline V gene sequence: CDR1 MDHEN, CDR2 SYDVKM. V was pared by 2 bases and J by 2 bases, with 9 bases between. The CDR3 extends over 14 amino acids. CDR3 loop: CASSLGQVNYGYTF. In DNA form, the CDR3 reads TGTGCCAGCAGTTTAGGGCAGGTCAACTATGGCTACACCTTC.

The chain combines TRBV25-1 with TRBJ1-4, with 8 bases identical to TRBD1. The CDR3 sequence is 15 residues long. In germline, CDR1 is MGHDK, CDR2 SYGVNS. J gave up 6 bases and V 4 bases, and 7 bases lay outside the gene matches. CDR3 in amino acids: CASSALQGADEKLFF. CDR3 nucleotides: TGTGCCAGCAGTGCACTGCAGGGGGCGGATGAAAAACTGTTTTTT.

The V call is TRBV7-2, the J call TRBJ2-5; a possible D gene is TRBD1 (6 bases). This CDR3 spans 13 amino acids. Germline V gene sequence: CDR1 SGHTA, CDR2 FQGNSA. Trimming removed 1 base from V and 5 bases from J, with 8 bases in between. The CDR3 loop is CASSLERGETQYF. The DNA for the CDR3 is TGTGCCAGCAGCTTAGAGAGGGGGGAGACCCAGTACTTC.

The CDR3 here is CASSLAVDRAHEQYF. The CDR3 DNA follows: TGCGCCAGCAGCTTGGCCGTGGACAGGGCACACGAGCAGTACTTC. The rearrangement links TRBV5-1 to TRBJ2-7; 8 bases map to TRBD1. CDR3 length equals 15 residues. V lost 0 bases, J lost 5 bases, and 7 bases stayed unmatched. Germline V gene sequence: CDR1 SGHRS, CDR2 YFSETQ.

The chain joins TRBV19 to TRBJ2-5; TRBD1 aligns across 9 bases. V lost 3 bases, J lost 2 bases, and 7 bases stayed unmatched. In germline, CDR1 is LNHDA, CDR2 SQIVND (reference sequence). There are 16 residues in the CDR3. The DNA for the CDR3 is TGTGCCAGTAGTATCCGACAGGGGGGGCTTCAAGAGACCCAGTACTTC. Translated, it gives CASSIRQGGLQETQYF.

This clone was seen more than once but under ten times. The CDR3 sequence: CASSLNREDRGLGSYNSPLHF. CDR3 nucleotide sequence: TGTGCCAGCAGCTTAAATCGTGAGGACAGGGGGCTTGGGTCCTATAATTCACCCCTCCACTTT. The J gene is TRBJ1-6, the V gene TRBV7-4; 11 bases align to TRBD1. The length of the CDR3 is 21 residues. The ends lost 2 bases at V and 1 base at J; junction bases unmatched: 13. Germline CDR1 SGHVT, CDR2 SQSDAQ.

This chain links TRBV10-1 with TRBJ2-2; 7 bases agree with TRBD1. Germline V gene sequence: CDR1 WNHNN, CDR2 SYGVQD (reference sequence). The CDR3 loop spans 14 amino acids. Trimming took 8 bases from V and 3 from J; bases not matched to a gene: 6. The CDR3: CASRRGLDTGELFF. The CDR3, as DNA: TGCGCCAGCCGAAGGGGGCTCGACACCGGGGAGCTGTTTTTT.

As DNA, the CDR3 is TGTGCCAGCAGCTTGGTCAGGGCTGGTGACCACGAGCAGTACTTC. The encoded protein is CASSLVRAGDHEQYF. The V and J genes are TRBV5-6 and TRBJ2-7; D perhaps matches TRBD1 (5 bases). This CDR3 contains 15 residues. From germline, CDR1 is SGHDT and CDR2 YYEEEE. Trimming took 0 bases from V and 5 from J, leaving 15 bases between them.

The chain has TRBV10-1 and TRBJ1-5, with a weak D call TRBD1 (5 bases). The CDR3 has 15 residues. Germline assignment: CDR1 WNHNN and CDR2 SYGVQD (reference sequence). V was shortened by 2 bases and J by 5 bases, with 13 bases between the two germline ends. Here the CDR3 reads CASSERWQGYQPQHF. The CDR3 DNA reads TGCGCCAGCAGTGAGCGCTGGCAGGGCTATCAGCCCCAGCATTTT.

This clone was counted only a few times. The chain carries TRBV12-3 or TRBV12-4 and TRBJ1-1; D remains ambiguous. The CDR3 runs to 11 residues. Trimming took 7 bases from V and 7 from J, leaving 10 bases between them. CDR3 region: CASTRRGEAFF. The CDR3 DNA is TGTGCCAGCACCCGGCGGGGTGAAGCTTTCTTT.

Of note for this clone: The sample contains more than one DNA sequence encoding this CDR3. The V and J genes are TRBV5-1 and TRBJ1-6, with a weak D call TRBD1 (5 bases). V lost 0 bases to trimming and J lost 7 bases, with 5 bases between them. Germline values: CDR1 SGHRS, CDR2 YFSETQ. This CDR3 is 13 amino acids long. The chain's CDR3 is CASSLAGNSPLHF. The CDR3 nucleotides are TGCGCCAGCAGCTTGGCAGGGAATTCACCCCTCCACTTT.

This chain connects TRBV19 to TRBJ1-3, with TRBD1 as a possible D gene (5 bases). Germline loops: CDR1 LNHDA, CDR2 SQIVND (reference sequence). V gave up 4 bases and J gave up 3 bases, with 13 bases separating them. The CDR3 sequence is 15 residues long. CDR3 region: CASSTIGADGNTIYF. Here the CDR3 DNA reads TGTGCCAGTAGTACCATTGGGGCAGATGGAAACACCATATATTTT.

The rearrangement links TRBV18 to TRBJ2-2, with 9 bases identical to TRBD2. The CDR3 has 17 amino acids. V gave up 3 bases and J gave up 3 bases; unmatched junction bases: 8. Germline V gene data show CDR1 as KGHSH and CDR2 as LQKENI. The CDR3: CASSPARGGADTGELFF. In DNA form, the CDR3 reads TGTGCCAGCTCACCGGCGCGGGGGGGAGCGGACACCGGGGAGCTGTTTTTT.

The chain carries TRBV7-8 and TRBJ1-3; TRBD1 might be the D (5 bases). Deletions cut 2 bases from V and 0 bases from J, with 11 bases between. Germline lookup yields CDR1 SGHVS and CDR2 FQNEAQ. The CDR3 extends over 16 amino acids. The CDR3 region has the DNA TGTGCCAGCAGCTTAAATACAGGCTACTCTGGAAACACCATATATTTT. It is translated as CASSLNTGYSGNTIYF.

The chain couples TRBV6-5 to TRBJ1-1; D ambiguous. Germline lookup yields CDR1 MNHEY and CDR2 SVGAGI. The CDR3 is 12 amino acids. Trimming took 6 bases from V and 0 from J, leaving 5 bases between them. The CDR3 spells CASRQLNTEAFF. Here the CDR3 DNA reads TGTGCCAGCAGACAGCTGAACACTGAAGCTTTCTTT.

The J gene is TRBJ2-7, the V gene TRBV7-8, with TRBD2 as a possible D gene (5 bases). The CDR3 is 13 amino acids. V lost 2 bases and J 6 bases, leaving 11 bases between the germline ends. From germline, CDR1 is SGHVS and CDR2 FQNEAQ. This CDR3 reads CASSLSLGGEQYF. Written as DNA, the CDR3 is TGTGCCAGCAGCTTATCCCTAGGAGGCGAGCAGTACTTC. Combining the CDR3 with reference TRBV7-8 and TRBJ2-7 gives the whole variable domain GAGVSQSPRYKVAKRGQDVALRCDPISGHVSLFWYQQALGQGPEFLTYFQNEAQLDKSGLPSDRFFAERPEGSVSTLKIQRTQQEDSAVYLCASSLSLGGEQYFGPGTRLTVT.

The chain is built from TRBV5-1 and TRBJ1-2, with 7 bases that match TRBD1. Trimming at V came to 1 base and at J to 7 bases, leaving 10 bases not matched to a gene. From germline, CDR1 is SGHRS and CDR2 YFSETQ. The CDR3 totals 15 residues. The CDR3 DNA reads as TGCGCCAGCAGCTTGACAGGGGCGGCTTTAGGTGGCTACACCTTC. As protein: CASSLTGAALGGYTF.